A selection of T cell receptor beta chains follows, all from one sample in a study of T cell responses to AZD1222 COVID-19 vaccine. Assay used: immunoSEQ multiplex PCR; TCRdb lists only in-frame clones, some missing. In the table there are around 19,000 clones, 85% to 90% of which are singletons. The sequences come from peripheral blood, collected 28 days after the second AZD1222 dose. Receptors originate from an adult who received the AZD1222 COVID-19 vaccine. Each CDR3 is given with its conserved first and last residue. The D gene is left open where the match is weak. Some rows mark clone size as missing; the rest say once, few, many or name a class of expanded clone.

V	size	J	D	DNA	CDR3
TRBV3-1/TRBV3-2	once	TRBJ1-6	NA	TGTGCCAGCTCACGGAGCTCCTATAATTCACCCCTCCACTTT	CASSRSSYNSPLHF
TRBV7-8	NA	TRBJ2-7	NA	TGTGCCAGCAGCTTAGCGGGTTGGGCCTACGAGCAGTACTTC	CASSLAGWAYEQYF
TRBV2	NA	TRBJ2-3	TRBD2	TGTGCCAGCATGGCGGGGGGGGTCGATACGCAGTATTTT	CASMAGGVDTQYF
TRBV10-3	once	TRBJ2-3	TRBD2	TGTGCCATCAGTGAGTCTATCCTAGCGGAGGCCACAGATACGCAGTATTTT	CAISESILAEATDTQYF
TRBV7-9	NA	TRBJ1-4	TRBD1	TGTGCCAGCAGCCCCGACAGGGCGGGGGGCAATGAAAAACTGTTTTTT	CASSPDRAGGNEKLFF
TRBV28	NA	TRBJ2-7	NA	TGTGCCAGCAGTTTTGCCTCCTACGAGCAGTACTTC	CASSFASYEQYF
TRBV7-8	NA	TRBJ2-1	TRBD1	TGTGCCAGCAGCTTAGTTCAGGGGGCATCCCATGAGCAGTTCTTC	CASSLVQGASHEQFF
TRBV6-5	NA	TRBJ1-1	NA	TGTGCCAGCAGAAACGGCGTTCTAGCTTTCTTT	CASRNGVLAFF
TRBV30	once	TRBJ2-7	TRBD2	TGTGCCTGGGGCCTAGCGGACTACGAGCAGTACTTC	CAWGLADYEQYF
TRBV6-6	NA	TRBJ2-4	NA	TGTGCCGTTGGCCCAGCCAAAAACATTCAGTACTTC	CAVGPAKNIQYF
TRBV19	NA	TRBJ1-2	NA	TGTGCCAGTACTATATCCGGGGGTGGATATGGCTACACCTTC	CASTISGGGYGYTF
TRBV6-5	NA	TRBJ1-5	NA	TGTGCCAGCAGTTACAGGGCAGGCAGCAATCAGCCCCAGCATTTT	CASSYRAGSNQPQHF
TRBV6-5	NA	TRBJ1-4	NA	TGTGCCAGCAGTTTAGGGGGAAGGGATGAAAAACTGTTTTTT	CASSLGGRDEKLFF
TRBV4-1	NA	TRBJ2-7	TRBD1	TGCGCCAGCAGCCAACCGGGACAGCCCTACGAGCAGTACTTC	CASSQPGQPYEQYF
TRBV4-1	NA	TRBJ2-3	NA	TGCGCCAGCAGCCAAGGGTTACCATATCTGGTCACAGATACGCAGTATTTT	CASSQGLPYLVTDTQYF